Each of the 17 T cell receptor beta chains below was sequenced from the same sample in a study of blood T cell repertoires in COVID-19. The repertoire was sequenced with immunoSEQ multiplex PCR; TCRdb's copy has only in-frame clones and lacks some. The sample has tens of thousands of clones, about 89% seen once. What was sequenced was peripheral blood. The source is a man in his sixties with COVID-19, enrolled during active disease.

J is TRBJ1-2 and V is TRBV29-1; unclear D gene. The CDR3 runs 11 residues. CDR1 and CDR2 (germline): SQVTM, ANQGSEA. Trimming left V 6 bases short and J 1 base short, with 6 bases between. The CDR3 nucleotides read TGCAGCGTGGGAGTTAACTATGGCTACACCTTC. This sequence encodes CSVGVNYGYTF.

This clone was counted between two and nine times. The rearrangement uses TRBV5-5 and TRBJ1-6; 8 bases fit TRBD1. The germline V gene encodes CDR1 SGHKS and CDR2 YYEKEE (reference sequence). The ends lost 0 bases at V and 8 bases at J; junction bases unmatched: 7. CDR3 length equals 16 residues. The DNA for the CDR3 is TGTGCCAGCAGCTTGGCCGGGGGACAGGTTTATTCACCCCTCCACTTT. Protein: CASSLAGGQVYSPLHF.

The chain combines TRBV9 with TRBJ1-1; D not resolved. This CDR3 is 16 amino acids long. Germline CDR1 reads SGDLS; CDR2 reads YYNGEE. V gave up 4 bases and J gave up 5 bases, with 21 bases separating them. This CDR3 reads CASSQAPGLGETEAFF. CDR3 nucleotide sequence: TGTGCCAGCAGCCAAGCCCCTGGACTTGGAGAAACTGAAGCTTTCTTT.

The CDR3 reads CASSGRDRAYNEQFF. Here the CDR3 DNA reads TGTGCCAGCAGCGGCCGGGACAGGGCATACAATGAGCAGTTCTTC. This rearrangement joins TRBV3-1 (or the pseudogene TRBV3-2) to TRBJ2-1, with 9 bases aligning to TRBD1. Germline values: CDR1 LGHDT, CDR2 YNNKEL (reference sequence). The CDR3 is 15 amino acids. V lost 5 bases, J lost 4 bases, and 6 bases stayed unmatched.

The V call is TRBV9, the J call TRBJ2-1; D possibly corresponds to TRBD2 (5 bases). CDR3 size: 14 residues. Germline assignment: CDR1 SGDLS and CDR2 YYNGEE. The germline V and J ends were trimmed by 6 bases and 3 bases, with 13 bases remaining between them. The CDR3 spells CASNPLEVYNEQFF. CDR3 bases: TGTGCCAGCAACCCCCTGGAGGTCTACAATGAGCAGTTCTTC.

CDR3 in amino acids: CASSQDPAGEQYF. CDR3 coding DNA: TGCGCCAGCAGCCAAGACCCCGCGGGCGAGCAGTACTTC. The chain recombines TRBV4-3 with TRBJ2-7; tentatively, D is TRBD2 (5 bases). Germline loops: CDR1 LGHNA, CDR2 YSLEER. This CDR3 is 13 amino acids long. V lost 0 bases and J lost 6, with 9 bases in between.

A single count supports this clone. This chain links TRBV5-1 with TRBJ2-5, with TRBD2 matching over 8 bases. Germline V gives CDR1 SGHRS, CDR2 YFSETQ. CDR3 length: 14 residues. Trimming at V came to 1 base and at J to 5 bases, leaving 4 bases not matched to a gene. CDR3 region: CASSLNGRGETQYF. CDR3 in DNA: TGCGCCAGCAGCTTGAACGGGAGGGGGGAGACCCAGTACTTC. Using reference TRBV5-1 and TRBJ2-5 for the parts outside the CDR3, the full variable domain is KAGVTQTPRYLIKTRGQQVTLSCSPISGHRSVSWYQQTPGQGLQFLFEYFSETQRNKGNFPGRFSGRQFSNSRSEMNVSTLELGDSALYLCASSLNGRGETQYFGPGTRLLVL.

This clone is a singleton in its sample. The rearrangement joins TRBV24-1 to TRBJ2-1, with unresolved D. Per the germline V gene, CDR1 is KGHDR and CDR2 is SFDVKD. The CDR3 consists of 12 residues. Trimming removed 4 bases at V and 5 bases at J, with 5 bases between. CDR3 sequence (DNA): TGTGCCACCAGTGACCCCGACAATGAGCAGTTCTTC. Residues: CATSDPDNEQFF.

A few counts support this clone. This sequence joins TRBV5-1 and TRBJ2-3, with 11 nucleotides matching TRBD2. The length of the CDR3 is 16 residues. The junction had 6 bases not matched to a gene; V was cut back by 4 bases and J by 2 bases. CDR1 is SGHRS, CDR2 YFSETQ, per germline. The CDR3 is CASSQRGLADTDTQYF. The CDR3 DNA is TGCGCCAGCAGCCAACGGGGACTAGCGGACACAGATACGCAGTATTTT.

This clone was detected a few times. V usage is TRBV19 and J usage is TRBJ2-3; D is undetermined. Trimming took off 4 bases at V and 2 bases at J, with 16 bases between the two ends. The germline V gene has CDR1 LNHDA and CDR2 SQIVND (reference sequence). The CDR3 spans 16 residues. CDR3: CASSTATDWATDTQYF. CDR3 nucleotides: TGTGCCAGTAGTACCGCGACGGATTGGGCCACAGATACGCAGTATTTT. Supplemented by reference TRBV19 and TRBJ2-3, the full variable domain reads DGGITQSPKYLFRKEGQNVTLSCEQNLNHDAMYWYRQDPGQGLRLIYYSQIVNDFQKGDIAEGYSVSREKKESFPLTVTSAQKNPTAFYLCASSTATDWATDTQYFGPGTRLTVL.

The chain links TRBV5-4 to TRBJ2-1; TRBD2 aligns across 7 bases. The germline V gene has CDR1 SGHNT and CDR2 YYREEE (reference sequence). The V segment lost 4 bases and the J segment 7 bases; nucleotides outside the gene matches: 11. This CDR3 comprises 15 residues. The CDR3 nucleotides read TGTGCCAGCAGCCTCCCTTCGGGGGAGGGAAATGAGCAGTTCTTC. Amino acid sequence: CASSLPSGEGNEQFF. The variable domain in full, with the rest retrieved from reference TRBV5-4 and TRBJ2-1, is ETGVTQSPTHLIKTRGQQVTLRCSSQSGHNTVSWYQQALGQGPQFIFQYYREEENGRGNFPPRFSGLQFPNYSSELNVNALELDDSALYLCASSLPSGEGNEQFFGPGTRLTVL.

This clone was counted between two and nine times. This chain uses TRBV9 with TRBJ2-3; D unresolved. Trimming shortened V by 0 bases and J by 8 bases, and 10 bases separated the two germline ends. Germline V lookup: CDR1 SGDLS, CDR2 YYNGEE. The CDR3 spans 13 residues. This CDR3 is CASSVDYSTTQYF. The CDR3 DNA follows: TGTGCCAGCAGCGTAGATTACAGTACTACGCAGTATTTT.

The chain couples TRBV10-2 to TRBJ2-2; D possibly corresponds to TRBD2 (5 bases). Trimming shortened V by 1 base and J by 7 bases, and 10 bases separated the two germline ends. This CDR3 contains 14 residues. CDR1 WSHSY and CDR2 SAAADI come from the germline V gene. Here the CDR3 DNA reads TGCGCCAGCAGTGAGTGGGAGAAGGACGGGGAGCTGTTTTTT. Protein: CASSEWEKDGELFF.

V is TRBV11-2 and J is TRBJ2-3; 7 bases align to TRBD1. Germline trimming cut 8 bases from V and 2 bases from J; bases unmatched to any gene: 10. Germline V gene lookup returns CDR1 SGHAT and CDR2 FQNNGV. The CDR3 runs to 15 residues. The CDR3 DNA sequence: TGTGCCAGCGGACACATGACAGGGCCCACAGATACGCAGTATTTT. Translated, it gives CASGHMTGPTDTQYF.

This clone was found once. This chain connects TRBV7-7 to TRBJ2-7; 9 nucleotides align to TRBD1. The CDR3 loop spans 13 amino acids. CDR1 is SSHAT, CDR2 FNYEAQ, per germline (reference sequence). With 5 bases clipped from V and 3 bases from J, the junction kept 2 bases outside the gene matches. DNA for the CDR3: TGTGCCAGCAGCCGACAGGGGGGCTACGAGCAGTACTTC. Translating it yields CASSRQGGYEQYF.

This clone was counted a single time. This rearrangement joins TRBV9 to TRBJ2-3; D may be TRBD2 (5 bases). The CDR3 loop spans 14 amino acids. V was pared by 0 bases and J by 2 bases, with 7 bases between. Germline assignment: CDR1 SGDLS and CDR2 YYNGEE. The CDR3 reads CASSVAGNTDTQYF. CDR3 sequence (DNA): TGTGCCAGCAGCGTAGCGGGGAACACAGATACGCAGTATTTT.

The CDR3 region is CASRSTGGGYTF. CDR3 in DNA: TGTGCCAGTAGATCGACAGGCGGGGGCTACACCTTC. The chain is built from TRBV19 and TRBJ1-2, with D perhaps TRBD1 (6 bases). This CDR3 spans 12 amino acids. Germline V CDR1 and CDR2: LNHDA, SQIVND (reference sequence). The ends were cut back, 6 bases at V and 8 bases at J, with 13 bases in the middle.